Each of the 2 T cell receptor beta chains below was sequenced from the same sample in a study of blood T cell repertoires in COVID-19. Using immunoSEQ multiplex PCR, the repertoire was profiled, and TCRdb retains in-frame clones only, with some absent. Among around 160,000 clones, 65% to 90% were seen once, and the ten largest hold roughly 8.2%. Specimen: peripheral blood. The origin of the receptors is a man in his 60s with acute or convalescent COVID-19.

This clone was seen once. The same CDR3 can be traced to other DNA sequences in this sample. This sequence joins TRBV2 and TRBJ1-5, with 11 nucleotides matching TRBD1. The ends lost 6 bases at V and 4 bases at J; junction bases unmatched: 2. The germline V gene encodes CDR1 SNHLY and CDR2 FYNNEI. The CDR3 covers 14 residues. The CDR3 DNA sequence: TGTGCCAGCAGCGGGACAGGGGGAAATCAGCCCCAGCATTTT. Translation gives CASSGTGGNQPQHF.

This chain connects TRBV5-1 to TRBJ2-7; 10 bases fit TRBD1. This CDR3 region has 15 residues. Trimming removed 4 bases from V and 6 bases from J; junction bases left unmatched: 10. Germline-derived CDR1 and CDR2 are SGHRS and YFSETQ. The chain's CDR3 is CASSPGDRGRGEQYF. Here the CDR3 DNA reads TGCGCCAGCAGCCCGGGGGACAGGGGACGTGGCGAGCAGTACTTC.